Presented here are 28 T cell receptor beta chains from one specimen sequenced in a study of T cell responses to AZD1222 COVID-19 vaccine. Profiling relied on immunoSEQ multiplex PCR, and the TCRdb table lists in-frame clones only, not all of them. The sample comprises about 140,000 clones, 89% of which are singletons, and 2.9% rests with the top ten. The sequencing here drew on peripheral blood, taken on day 0 of AZD1222 vaccination. Receptors were obtained from an adult in good health.

J is TRBJ2-5 and V is TRBV28; D is possibly TRBD2 (6 bases). The germline V and J ends were trimmed by 3 bases and 5 bases, with 13 bases remaining between them. CDR1 and CDR2 (germline): MDHEN, SYDVKM. This CDR3 has 14 residues. The chain's CDR3 is CASSFPRGSETQYF. CDR3 nucleotides: TGTGCCAGCAGTTTCCCCCGGGGGAGTGAGACCCAGTACTTC.

The sample holds one count of this clone. This chain links TRBV5-6 with TRBJ2-3, with D perhaps TRBD2 (6 bases). Trimming took off 4 bases at V and 2 bases at J, with 11 bases between the two ends. CDR1 and CDR2 from the germline V gene are SGHDT and YYEEEE. The CDR3 is 14 residues long. The CDR3 protein is CASSHGGDTDTQYF. The CDR3 bases are TGTGCCAGCAGCCACGGAGGGGACACAGATACGCAGTATTTT.

The sample holds a few counts of this clone. The rearrangement links TRBV7-9 to TRBJ2-7, with 7 bases lining up with TRBD2. Per germline, CDR1 SEHNR and CDR2 FQNEAQ (reference sequence). The CDR3 is 14 amino acids. Germline trimming cut 5 bases from V and 7 bases from J; bases unmatched to any gene: 11. As DNA, the CDR3 is TGTGCCAGCAGCCAAGGGGCGGGAGCTGGGGAGCAGTACTTC. This translates into CASSQGAGAGEQYF.

The rearrangement uses TRBV12-3 or TRBV12-4 and TRBJ2-7; no reliable D call. The CDR3 is 13 amino acids. V lost 5 bases and J 3 bases, leaving 11 bases between the germline ends. As DNA, the CDR3 is TGTGCCAGCAGTCGGTTGGTAAACTACGAGCAGTACTTC. Encoded protein: CASSRLVNYEQYF.

The V and J genes are TRBV7-9 and TRBJ2-5; D might be TRBD2 (7 bases). Germline V gives CDR1 SEHNR, CDR2 FQNEAQ (reference sequence). The CDR3 sequence is 15 residues long. V was cut by 3 bases and J by 4 bases, with 15 bases left in between. The CDR3 nucleotides read TGTGCCAGCAGCTTTTTCGGGGGGCGAGGAGAGACCCAGTACTTC. This encodes CASSFFGGRGETQYF.

In its sample, this clone was seen once. The chain uses TRBV27 and TRBJ2-5; D remains unclear. Germline CDR1 reads MNHEY; CDR2 reads SMNVEV (reference sequence). CDR3 size: 13 residues. V shed 3 bases and J shed 8 bases, with 13 bases lying between them. This CDR3 reads CASSFDPTVTQYF. CDR3 coding DNA: TGTGCCAGCAGTTTCGACCCTACGGTAACCCAGTACTTC.

The chain links TRBV14 to TRBJ2-3, with TRBD2 matching over 10 bases. Trimming at V came to 0 bases and at J to 4 bases, leaving 4 bases not matched to a gene. The CDR3 covers 16 residues. The germline V gene encodes CDR1 SGHDN and CDR2 FVKESK. For the CDR3, the DNA is TGTGCCAGCAGCCAAGAAGCGGGGGGGCTCGCAGATACGCAGTATTTT. Protein sequence: CASSQEAGGLADTQYF.

The CDR3 DNA is TGTGCCAGCAGCGCCAGGGCAGGCTCTGGGGCCAACGTCCTGACTTTC. This gives the protein CASSARAGSGANVLTF. The chain employs TRBV9 and TRBJ2-6; maybe TRBD1 (5 bases). CDR1 is SGDLS, CDR2 YYNGEE, per germline. V was trimmed by 3 bases and J by 0 bases, leaving 10 bases between them. This CDR3 has 16 residues.

The V and J genes are TRBV4-1 and TRBJ2-3; D call uncertain. V was cut by 0 bases and J by 2 bases, with 9 bases left in between. The germline CDR1 and CDR2 sequences are MGHRA and YSYEKL. The CDR3 has 15 amino acids. CDR3 in amino acids: CASSQETLDTDTQYF. CDR3 in DNA: TGCGCCAGCAGCCAAGAGACGCTGGACACAGATACGCAGTATTTT.

The chain carries TRBV27 and TRBJ2-7, with TRBD1 matching 7 bases. This CDR3 comprises 15 residues. Germline trimming cut 4 bases from V and 0 bases from J; bases unmatched to any gene: 6. Germline loops: CDR1 MNHEY, CDR2 SMNVEV (reference sequence). Written as DNA, the CDR3 is TGTGCCAGCAGTTCGCGGACAGGATTCTCCTACGAGCAGTACTTC. It specifies CASSSRTGFSYEQYF.

DNA for the CDR3: TGTGCCTGGACCTGGGGCACCGGGGAGCTGTTTTTT. Its protein is CAWTWGTGELFF. This chain joins TRBV30 and TRBJ2-2; D is uncertain. This CDR3 spans 12 amino acids. Trimming cost V 4 bases and J 4 bases, with 7 bases left between them. The germline CDR1 and CDR2 sequences are GTSNPN and SVGIG (reference sequence).

The CDR3 region has the DNA TGTGCCAGCAGCTCCCAGCGGGGGGCTAACTATGGCTACACCTTC. This encodes CASSSQRGANYGYTF. This chain joins TRBV11-2 and TRBJ1-2; the D gene is possibly TRBD1 (5 bases). V was pared by 4 bases and J by 0 bases, with 12 bases between. In germline, CDR1 is SGHAT, CDR2 FQNNGV. This CDR3 is 15 amino acids long.

This clone has only a few counts. The chain combines TRBV5-4 with TRBJ1-2, with 7 nucleotides matching TRBD1. The CDR3 totals 13 residues. Germline values: CDR1 SGHNT, CDR2 YYREEE (reference sequence). V lost 0 bases to trimming and J lost 8 bases; unmatched junction nucleotides: 4. DNA for the CDR3: TGTGCCAGCAGCTTGGCGACAGGGAACGGCTACACCTTC. Protein: CASSLATGNGYTF. The complete variable domain, with remaining parts taken from reference TRBV5-4 and TRBJ1-2, reads ETGVTQSPTHLIKTRGQQVTLRCSSQSGHNTVSWYQQALGQGPQFIFQYYREEENGRGNFPPRFSGLQFPNYSSELNVNALELDDSALYLCASSLATGNGYTFGSGTRLTVV.

The genes are TRBV6-2 or TRBV6-3 and TRBJ2-5; unclear D gene. The CDR3 is 18 residues long. V shed 0 bases and J shed 4 bases, with 21 bases lying between them. Germline values: CDR1 MNHEY, CDR2 SVGEGT. CDR3 sequence: CASSYSNSREWLSETQYF. In nucleotides, the CDR3 is TGTGCCAGCAGTTACTCAAATTCGAGAGAGTGGTTGTCAGAGACCCAGTACTTC.

The rearrangement links TRBV6-1 to TRBJ1-1, with D possibly matching TRBD1 (5 bases). V dropped 2 bases and J dropped 4 bases, with 17 bases sitting between them. The length of the CDR3 is 16 residues. The germline V gene has CDR1 MNHNS and CDR2 SASEGT. CDR3 nucleotide sequence: TGTGCCAGCAGTGAACTCACAGGCCCTCTTCGCACTGAAGCTTTCTTT. It encodes CASSELTGPLRTEAFF.

This clone was seen only once. The chain employs TRBV19 and TRBJ2-7; 8 bases match TRBD1. Trimming took 6 bases from V and 4 from J; bases not matched to a gene: 11. This CDR3 contains 15 residues. Per germline, CDR1 LNHDA and CDR2 SQIVND (reference sequence). The CDR3 bases are TGTGCCAGTAGCCATAGGGCGACAGGGGCGTACGAGCAGTACTTC. This gives the protein CASSHRATGAYEQYF. The full variable domain, rest sourced from reference TRBV19 and TRBJ2-7, is DGGITQSPKYLFRKEGQNVTLSCEQNLNHDAMYWYRQDPGQGLRLIYYSQIVNDFQKGDIAEGYSVSREKKESFPLTVTSAQKNPTAFYLCASSHRATGAYEQYFGPGTRLTVT.

This rearrangement joins TRBV18 to TRBJ2-2; TRBD1 is a possible D gene (5 bases). This CDR3 spans 13 amino acids. V dropped 3 bases and J dropped 4 bases, with 6 bases sitting between them. CDR1 is KGHSH and CDR2 is LQKENI in the germline V gene. The CDR3 DNA reads TGTGCCAGCTCACCCGACAGCACCGGGGAGCTGTTTTTT. Translating it yields CASSPDSTGELFF.

This chain connects TRBV6-2 or TRBV6-3 to TRBJ2-7; a possible D gene is TRBD1 (5 bases). V shed 0 bases and J shed 7 bases, with 13 bases lying between them. Per germline, CDR1 MNHEY and CDR2 SVGEGT. The CDR3 length is 14 residues. In DNA form, the CDR3 reads TGTGCCAGCAGTTACTCTGACAGCCTAGGAGAGCAGTACTTC. Translation gives CASSYSDSLGEQYF.

This clone appeared a single time. V is TRBV9 and J is TRBJ1-3; D call uncertain. V lost 0 bases and J lost 4, with 11 bases in between. Germline V lookup: CDR1 SGDLS, CDR2 YYNGEE. The CDR3 length is 15 residues. Here the CDR3 DNA reads TGTGCCAGCAGCGTAGGAGGGAGCGCCGGAAACACCATATATTTT. This translates into CASSVGGSAGNTIYF.

The chain employs TRBV7-2 and TRBJ1-5; possibly TRBD1 for D (5 bases). V was cut by 5 bases and J by 4 bases, with 12 bases left in between. The CDR3 loop spans 14 amino acids. Germline CDR1 reads SGHTA; CDR2 reads FQGNSA. In DNA, the CDR3 is TGTGCCAGCAGCGAAATGGGGACTAATCAGCCCCAGCATTTT. Its translation: CASSEMGTNQPQHF. Full variable domain (missing parts from reference TRBV7-2 and TRBJ1-5): GAGVSQSPSNKVTEKGKDVELRCDPISGHTALYWYRQSLGQGLEFLIYFQGNSAPDKSGLPSDRFSAERTGGSVSTLTIQRTQQEDSAVYLCASSEMGTNQPQHFGDGTRLSIL.

This chain links TRBV6-5 with TRBJ1-2; D gene uncertain. Germline V gives CDR1 MNHEY, CDR2 SVGAGI. The CDR3 has 14 amino acids. The V end was cut by 2 bases, the J end by 8 bases, with 15 bases between. This CDR3 reads CASSYNRGSGGYTF. DNA of the CDR3: TGTGCCAGCAGTTACAACAGAGGCTCGGGGGGCTACACCTTC.

The CDR3 region has the DNA TGCGCCAGCTCGTCGGACGGCACCGGGGAGCTGTTTTTT. The encoded protein is CASSSDGTGELFF. This chain joins TRBV5-1 and TRBJ2-2; no definite D call. The CDR3 covers 13 residues. The ends were cut back, 7 bases at V and 4 bases at J, with 11 bases in the middle. Per germline, CDR1 SGHRS and CDR2 YFSETQ.

This rearrangement joins TRBV27 to TRBJ2-7; D remains ambiguous. V was clipped by 5 bases and J by 0 bases, with 5 bases between them. The CDR3 length is 12 residues. Germline lookup yields CDR1 MNHEY and CDR2 SMNVEV (reference sequence). The CDR3 sequence is CASSLLSYEQYF. CDR3 sequence (DNA): TGTGCCAGCAGTCTCCTCTCCTACGAGCAGTACTTC.

This chain connects TRBV28 to TRBJ2-3; 10 nucleotides align to TRBD2. The germline gives CDR1 MDHEN, CDR2 SYDVKM. Trimming took 4 bases from V and 1 from J; bases not matched to a gene: 2. The CDR3 length is 15 residues. For the CDR3, the DNA is TGTGCCAGCAGTTCCGGGACTAGCGGCACAGATACGCAGTATTTT. Its protein is CASSSGTSGTDTQYF.

The J gene is TRBJ2-7, the V gene TRBV4-3; no firm D call. This CDR3 is 15 amino acids long. Per germline, CDR1 LGHNA and CDR2 YSLEER. V lost 2 bases to trimming and J lost 3 bases, with 14 bases between them. CDR3: CASSQFDGLGYEQYF. The CDR3 region has the DNA TGCGCCAGCAGCCAATTTGACGGGCTGGGCTACGAGCAGTACTTC.

The gene calls are TRBV19 and TRBJ2-5, with unresolved D. From germline, CDR1 is LNHDA and CDR2 SQIVND (reference sequence). V gave up 6 bases and J gave up 5 bases, with 19 bases separating them. This CDR3 has 15 amino acids. As DNA, the CDR3 is TGTGCCAGTAGCCCTACCCGGACCCGGACGGAGACCCAGTACTTC. As protein: CASSPTRTRTETQYF.

This clone came up once. The chain recombines TRBV11-2 with TRBJ2-1, with D perhaps given as TRBD1 or TRBD2 (5 bases each). Trimming took off 2 bases at V and 8 bases at J, with 16 bases between the two ends. CDR1 and CDR2 (germline): SGHAT, FQNNGV. The CDR3 has 15 amino acids. In nucleotides, the CDR3 is TGTGCCAGCAGCTTACGATGGGGGTGGCGGGATGAGCAGTTCTTC. Its protein is CASSLRWGWRDEQFF.

V is TRBV4-2 and J is TRBJ2-5, with 9 bases matching TRBD1. V lost 4 bases and J lost 2; bases outside the gene matches: 2. The germline CDR1 and CDR2 sequences are LGHNA and YNFKEQ. The CDR3 length is 14 residues. CDR3 sequence reads: CASSRGTGQETQYF. The CDR3 nucleotides read TGTGCCAGCAGCCGAGGGACAGGGCAAGAGACCCAGTACTTC.